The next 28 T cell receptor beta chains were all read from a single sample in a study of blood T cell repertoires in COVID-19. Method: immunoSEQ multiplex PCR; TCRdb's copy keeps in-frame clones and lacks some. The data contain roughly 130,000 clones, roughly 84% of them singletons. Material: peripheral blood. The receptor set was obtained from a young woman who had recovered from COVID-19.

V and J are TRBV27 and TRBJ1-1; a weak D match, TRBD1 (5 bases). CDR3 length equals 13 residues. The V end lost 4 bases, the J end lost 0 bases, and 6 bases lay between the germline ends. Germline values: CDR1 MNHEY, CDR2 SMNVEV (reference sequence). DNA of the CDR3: TGTGCCAGCAGTTGGGGGGTGAACACTGAAGCTTTCTTT. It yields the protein CASSWGVNTEAFF.

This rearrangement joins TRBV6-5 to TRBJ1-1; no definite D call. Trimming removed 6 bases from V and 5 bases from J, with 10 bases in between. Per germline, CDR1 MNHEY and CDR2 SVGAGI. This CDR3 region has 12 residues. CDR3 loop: CASRIPGTEAFF. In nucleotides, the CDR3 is TGTGCCAGCAGAATCCCGGGGACTGAAGCTTTCTTT.

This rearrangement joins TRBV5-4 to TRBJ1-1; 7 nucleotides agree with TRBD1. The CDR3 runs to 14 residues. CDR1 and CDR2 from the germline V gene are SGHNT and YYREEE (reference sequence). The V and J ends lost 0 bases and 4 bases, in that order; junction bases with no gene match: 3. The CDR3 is CASSLEGGGTEAFF. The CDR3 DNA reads TGTGCCAGCAGCTTGGAAGGGGGCGGCACTGAAGCTTTCTTT.

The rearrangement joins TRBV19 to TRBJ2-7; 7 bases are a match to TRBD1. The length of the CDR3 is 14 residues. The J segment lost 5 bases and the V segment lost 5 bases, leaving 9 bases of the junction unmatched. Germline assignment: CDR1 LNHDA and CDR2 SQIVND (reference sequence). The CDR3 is CASSGPGGGHEQYF. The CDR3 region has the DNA TGTGCCAGTAGTGGCCCAGGGGGTGGCCACGAGCAGTACTTC.

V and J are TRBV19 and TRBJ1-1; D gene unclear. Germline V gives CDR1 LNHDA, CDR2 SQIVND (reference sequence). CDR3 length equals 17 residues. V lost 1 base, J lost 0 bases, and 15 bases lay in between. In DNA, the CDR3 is TGTGCCAGTAGTATAGTATATCGTGACACAGTGAACACTGAAGCTTTCTTT. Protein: CASSIVYRDTVNTEAFF. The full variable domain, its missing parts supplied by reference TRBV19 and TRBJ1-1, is DGGITQSPKYLFRKEGQNVTLSCEQNLNHDAMYWYRQDPGQGLRLIYYSQIVNDFQKGDIAEGYSVSREKKESFPLTVTSAQKNPTAFYLCASSIVYRDTVNTEAFFGQGTRLTVV.

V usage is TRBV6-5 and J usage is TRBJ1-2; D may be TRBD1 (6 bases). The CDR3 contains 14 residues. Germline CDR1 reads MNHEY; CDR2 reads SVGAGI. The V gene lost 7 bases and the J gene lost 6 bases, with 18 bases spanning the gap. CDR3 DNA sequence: TGTGCCAGCAAGAATGACAGGCGGGCGGATGGCTACACCTTC. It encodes CASKNDRRADGYTF.

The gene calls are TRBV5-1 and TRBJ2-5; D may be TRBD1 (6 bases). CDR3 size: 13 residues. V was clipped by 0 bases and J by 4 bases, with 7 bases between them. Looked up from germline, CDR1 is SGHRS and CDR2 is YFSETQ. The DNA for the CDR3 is TGCGCCAGCAGCTTGGCACAGGGAGAGACCCAGTACTTC. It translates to CASSLAQGETQYF.

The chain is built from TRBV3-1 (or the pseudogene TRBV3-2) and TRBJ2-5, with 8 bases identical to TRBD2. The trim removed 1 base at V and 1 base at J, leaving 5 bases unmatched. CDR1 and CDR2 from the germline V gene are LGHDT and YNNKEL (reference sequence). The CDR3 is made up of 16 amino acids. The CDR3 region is CASSQVLAGGQETQYF. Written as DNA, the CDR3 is TGTGCCAGCAGCCAAGTTCTCGCGGGAGGCCAAGAGACCCAGTACTTC.

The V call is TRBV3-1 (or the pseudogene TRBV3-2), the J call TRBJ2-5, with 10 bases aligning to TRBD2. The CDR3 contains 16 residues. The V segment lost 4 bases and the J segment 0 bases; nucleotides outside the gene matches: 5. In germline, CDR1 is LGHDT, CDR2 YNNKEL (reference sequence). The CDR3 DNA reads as TGTGCCAGCAGCCCTGGACTAGCGGTGTACCAAGAGACCCAGTACTTC. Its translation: CASSPGLAVYQETQYF.

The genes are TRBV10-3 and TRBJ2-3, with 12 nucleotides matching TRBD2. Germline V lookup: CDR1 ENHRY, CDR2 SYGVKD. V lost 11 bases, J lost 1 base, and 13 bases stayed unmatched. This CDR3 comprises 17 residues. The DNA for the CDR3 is TGTGCCGTAAGCGAGACTAGCGGGAGTTGGGGCACAGATACGCAGTATTTT. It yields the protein CAVSETSGSWGTDTQYF.

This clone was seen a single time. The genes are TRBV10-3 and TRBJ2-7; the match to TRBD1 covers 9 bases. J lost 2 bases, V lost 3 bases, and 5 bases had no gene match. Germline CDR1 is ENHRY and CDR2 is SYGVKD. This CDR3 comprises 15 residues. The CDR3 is CAISDSGQGTYEQYF. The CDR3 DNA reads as TGTGCCATCAGTGACTCGGGACAGGGAACCTACGAGCAGTACTTC.

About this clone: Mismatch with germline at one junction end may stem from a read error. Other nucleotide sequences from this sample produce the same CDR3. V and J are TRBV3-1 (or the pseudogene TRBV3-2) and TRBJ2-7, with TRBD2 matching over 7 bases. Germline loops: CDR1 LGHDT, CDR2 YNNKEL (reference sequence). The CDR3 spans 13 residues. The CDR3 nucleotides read TGTGCCAGTAGCCAAACCGGGGGGTACGAGCAGTACTTC. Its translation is CASSQTGGYEQYF.

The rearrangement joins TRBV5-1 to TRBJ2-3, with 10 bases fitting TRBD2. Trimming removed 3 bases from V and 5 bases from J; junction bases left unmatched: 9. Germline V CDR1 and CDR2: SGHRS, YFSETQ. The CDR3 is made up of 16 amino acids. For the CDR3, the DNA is TGCGCCAGCAGCTGGGGAGTAGCGGGGGGTATAGATACGCAGTATTTT. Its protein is CASSWGVAGGIDTQYF. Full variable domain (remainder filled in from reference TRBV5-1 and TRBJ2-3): KAGVTQTPRYLIKTRGQQVTLSCSPISGHRSVSWYQQTPGQGLQFLFEYFSETQRNKGNFPGRFSGRQFSNSRSEMNVSTLELGDSALYLCASSWGVAGGIDTQYFGPGTRLTVL.

CDR3 residues: CASRLISGGAFHEQFF. CDR3 in DNA: TGTGCCAGCAGATTGATTAGCGGGGGGGCCTTCCATGAGCAGTTCTTC. The rearrangement links TRBV27 to TRBJ2-1; 11 nucleotides align to TRBD2. The CDR3 spans 16 residues. Trimming cost V 6 bases and J 8 bases; bases outside gene matches: 12. Per germline, CDR1 MNHEY and CDR2 SMNVEV (reference sequence).

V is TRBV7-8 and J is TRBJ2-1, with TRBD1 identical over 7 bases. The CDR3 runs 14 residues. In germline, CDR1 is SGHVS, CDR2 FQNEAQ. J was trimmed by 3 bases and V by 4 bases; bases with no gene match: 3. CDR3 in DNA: TGTGCCAGCAGCTCCTGGACAGGCTACAATGAGCAGTTCTTC. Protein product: CASSSWTGYNEQFF. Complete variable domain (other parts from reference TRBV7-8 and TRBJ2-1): GAGVSQSPRYKVAKRGQDVALRCDPISGHVSLFWYQQALGQGPEFLTYFQNEAQLDKSGLPSDRFFAERPEGSVSTLKIQRTQQEDSAVYLCASSSWTGYNEQFFGPGTRLTVL.

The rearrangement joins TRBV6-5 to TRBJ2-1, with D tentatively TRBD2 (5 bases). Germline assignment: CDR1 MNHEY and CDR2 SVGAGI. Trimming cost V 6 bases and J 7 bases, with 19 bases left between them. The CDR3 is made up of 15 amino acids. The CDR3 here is CASSPLGSAGNEQFF. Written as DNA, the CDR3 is TGTGCCAGCAGCCCACTAGGGTCTGCTGGTAATGAGCAGTTCTTC.

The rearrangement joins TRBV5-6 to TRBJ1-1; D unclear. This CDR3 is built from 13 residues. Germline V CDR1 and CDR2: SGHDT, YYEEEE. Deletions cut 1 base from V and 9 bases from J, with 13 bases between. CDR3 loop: CASSLSYGSKAFF. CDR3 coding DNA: TGTGCCAGCAGCTTGAGTTATGGGAGTAAAGCTTTCTTT.

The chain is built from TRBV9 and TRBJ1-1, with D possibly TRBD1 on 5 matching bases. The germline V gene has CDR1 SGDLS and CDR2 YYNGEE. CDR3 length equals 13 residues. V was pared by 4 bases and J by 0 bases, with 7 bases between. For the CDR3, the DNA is TGTGCCAGCAGCCAGGGCCTGAACACTGAAGCTTTCTTT. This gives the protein CASSQGLNTEAFF.

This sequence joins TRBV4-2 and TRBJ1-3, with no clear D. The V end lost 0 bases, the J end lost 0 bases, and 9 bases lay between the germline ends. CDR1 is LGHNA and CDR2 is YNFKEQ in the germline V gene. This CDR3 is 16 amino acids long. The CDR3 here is CASSQEVGDSGNTIYF. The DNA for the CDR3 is TGTGCCAGCAGCCAAGAGGTCGGGGACTCTGGAAACACCATATATTTT.

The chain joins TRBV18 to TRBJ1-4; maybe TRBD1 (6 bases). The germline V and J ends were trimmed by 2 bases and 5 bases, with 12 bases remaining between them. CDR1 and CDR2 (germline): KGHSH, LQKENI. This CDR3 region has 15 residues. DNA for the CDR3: TGTGCCAGCTCACCAGGTCAGGGGCGGAATGAAAAACTGTTTTTT. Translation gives CASSPGQGRNEKLFF.

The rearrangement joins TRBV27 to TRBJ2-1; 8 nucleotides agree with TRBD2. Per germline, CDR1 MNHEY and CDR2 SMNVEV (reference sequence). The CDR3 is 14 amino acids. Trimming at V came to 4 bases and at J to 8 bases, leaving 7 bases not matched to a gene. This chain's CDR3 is CASSYNGRAYEQFF. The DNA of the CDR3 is TGTGCCAGCAGTTACAACGGGAGGGCCTATGAGCAGTTCTTC.

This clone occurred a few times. The CDR3 DNA reads as TGTGCCAGCAGTTTTCAGGGCCATGAGCAGTTCTTC. Protein: CASSFQGHEQFF. V gene TRBV6-5 combines with J gene TRBJ2-1, with D possibly matching TRBD1 (5 bases). CDR3 length: 12 residues. Trimming left V 4 bases short and J 8 bases short, with 9 bases between. Per germline, CDR1 MNHEY and CDR2 SVGAGI.

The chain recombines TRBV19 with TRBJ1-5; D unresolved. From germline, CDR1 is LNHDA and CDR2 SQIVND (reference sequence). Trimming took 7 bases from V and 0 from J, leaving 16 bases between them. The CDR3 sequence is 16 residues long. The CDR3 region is CASTSAREYSNQPQHF. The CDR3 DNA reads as TGTGCCAGTACCTCCGCTAGGGAGTATAGCAATCAGCCCCAGCATTTT.

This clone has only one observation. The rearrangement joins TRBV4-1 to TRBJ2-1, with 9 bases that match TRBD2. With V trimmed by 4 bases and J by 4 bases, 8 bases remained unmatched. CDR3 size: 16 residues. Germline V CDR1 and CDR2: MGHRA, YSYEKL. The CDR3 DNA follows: TGCGCCAGCAGCCTCGCTTTAGCGGGAGTATACAATGAGCAGTTCTTC. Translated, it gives CASSLALAGVYNEQFF.

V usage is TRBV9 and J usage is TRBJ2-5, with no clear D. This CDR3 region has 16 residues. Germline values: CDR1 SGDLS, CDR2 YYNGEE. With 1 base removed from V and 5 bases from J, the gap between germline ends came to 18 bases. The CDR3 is CASSVSTAASGETQYF. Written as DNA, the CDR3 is TGTGCCAGCAGCGTAAGTACAGCCGCCTCTGGTGAGACCCAGTACTTC. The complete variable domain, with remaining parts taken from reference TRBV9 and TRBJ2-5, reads DSGVTQTPKHLITATGQRVTLRCSPRSGDLSVYWYQQSLDQGLQFLIQYYNGEERAKGNILERFSAQQFPDLHSELNLSSLELGDSALYFCASSVSTAASGETQYFGPGTRLLVL.

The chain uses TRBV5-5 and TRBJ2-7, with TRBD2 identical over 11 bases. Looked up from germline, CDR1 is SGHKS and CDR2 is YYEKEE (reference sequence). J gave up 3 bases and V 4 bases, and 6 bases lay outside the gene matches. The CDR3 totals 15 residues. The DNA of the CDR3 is TGTGCCAGCAGCACCGGACTAGCGGGCAACTACGAGCAGTACTTC. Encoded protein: CASSTGLAGNYEQYF.

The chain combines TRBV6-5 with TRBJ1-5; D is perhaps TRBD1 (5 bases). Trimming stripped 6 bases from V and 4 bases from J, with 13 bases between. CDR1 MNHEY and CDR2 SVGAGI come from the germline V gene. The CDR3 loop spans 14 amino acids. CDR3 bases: TGTGCCAGCAGCTCGGCGGGGGAAAATCAGCCCCAGCATTTT. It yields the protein CASSSAGENQPQHF.

This CDR3 reads CASSLWSVNEQFF. DNA for the CDR3: TGTGCCAGCAGCTTATGGTCAGTCAATGAGCAGTTCTTC. The rearrangement links TRBV7-3 to TRBJ2-1; D is uncertain. CDR1 is SGHTA, CDR2 FQGTGA, per germline. V lost 2 bases and J 6 bases, leaving 8 bases between the germline ends. The CDR3 length is 13 residues. Variable domain in full (rest from reference TRBV7-3 and TRBJ2-1): GAGVSQTPSNKVTEKGKYVELRCDPISGHTALYWYRQSLGQGPEFLIYFQGTGAADDSGLPNDRFFAVRPEGSVSTLKIQRTERGDSAVYLCASSLWSVNEQFFGPGTRLTVL.